The sequence of this TCR beta chain was determined in a study of human T cells and chemical hapten exposure. Overall study: Per-sample TCR yields varied mainly from small pooled library volume differences. Study outcomes and limitations: The number of TCRs above 1 in 1000 frequency did not change after DPC sensitization.

Details on this clonotype: Its specificity is not known.

Time point indicated: patch test 2, 6 weeks after DPC sensitization. Treatment defined: therapeutic diphenylcyclopropenone sensitization with weekly scalp DPC. Sequencing started from total RNA isolated from unfractionated whole blood. Those who donated were patients with alopecia, 18 to 70 years of age, and suitable for DPC. This CDR3 spans 17 amino acids. V was pared by 5 bases and J by 2 bases, with 9 bases of the junction left unmatched. The V gene's germline CDR1 is SGHVS and CDR2 FNYEAQ. Via MiXCR, TCRdb re-called the RACE reads, giving one row per CDR3 protein. The sample consists of roughly 42,000 distinct CDR3 sequences, roughly a tenth of them appearing once.

This material consisted of whole blood, taken in connection with sensitization to the hapten diphenylcyclopropenone (DPC). The chain couples TRBV7-6 to TRBJ1-3; 10 nucleotides align to TRBD1. The receptor comes from a woman aged 30 to 39 with alopecia areata. Some clones in this sample may be carry-over from other donors' samples. For the CDR3, the DNA is TGTGCCAGCAGCCCCCAGGGACAGGGGATAACTGGAAACACCATATATTTT. Its protein product is CASSPQGQGITGNTIYF.